Reported below is one T cell receptor (beta chain). What antigen it recognizes has not been identified. Base quality data are lacking; no much larger clone is found one base away. The data are from a study of cytomegalovirus exposure and HLA in healthy donors (dated by TCRdb to about 2017). As for the study more broadly: In an earlier analysis of roughly 590 of the donors, roughly 300 Gb of sequence data and 90 million to 120 million unique TCR beta sequences from about 179 million T cells were reported. The genetic ancestry cluster associated with self-reported Caucasian donors included about 84% of the roughly 390 genotyped donors. A handful of DR-DQ haplotypes were handled as single units for association and clustering because linkage in the cohort was strong. Both class I and class II loci were covered by HLA typing, at four-digit resolution. The T cell repertoires of 666 subjects were profiled by immunosequencing and related to cytomegalovirus serostatus. Among 398 genotyped donors of the cohort, an average of approximately 250,000 unique TCR beta nucleotide sequences were sequenced per donor, roughly 20% of them non-productive. In the later analysis, no new phenotypic data were used to find candidate immune exposures; instead, reliance was placed on TCR beta sequences and their occurrence across donors. To predict cytomegalovirus infection status, the study combined high-throughput TCR immunosequencing, statistical association of individual TCRs with disease status, and machine learning. Typing coverage varied by locus: roughly 620-640 donors for A, B, C, DRB1 and DQB1; more than 500 for DQA1; about 600 for DPA1; approximately 450 for DPB1. The study aimed to test whether signatures of past pathogen exposure could be identified by cataloging public T cell receptors. Donor age, sex, ethnicity and CMV serostatus were compiled together with the repertoire data. In addition to the first cohort of approximately 670 subjects, a separate validation cohort of under 150 different subjects was used. An early release covering roughly 640 HLA-typed donors comprised approximately 300 gigabases of sequencing data and 85 million to 100 million unique TCR sequences. A later genetic analysis took genome-wide SNP genotypes for 398 of the 666 donors and used that subset as a discovery cohort. To study patterns of TCR occurrence, a later analysis re-analyzed previously published TCR beta repertoires from 666 donors and added high-resolution HLA genotyping. An earlier analysis of about 600 of the donors used high-throughput TCR beta sequencing to judge whether each TCR beta V gene segment behaved as functional or pseudogenic. Every repertoire in the discovery cohort had been generated on one and the same sequencing platform. Results the study describes overall, beyond this receptor: A later genetic analysis associated a missense DCLRE1C variant with V-gene and J-gene trimming of TCR beta chains, and an independent cohort replicated the association. According to a later analysis, TCR association rates differed among HLA loci, with DRB1 alleles showing the most associated TCRs and HLA-C alleles showing the fewest. In a later analysis, 15,000 to 20,000 TCR beta sequences were associated with specific HLA alleles at a false discovery rate of 0.05. Correlated functional status among segregating V segments might be attributable to linkage disequilibrium, but an unknown experimental factor could not be ruled out. In an earlier analysis of over 550 of the donors, most TCR beta V segments were observed in productive rearrangements about 90% or about 30% of the time, broadly matching IMGT annotations. Compared with the approximately 600-donor mean, donors in an Asian-associated ancestry cluster had fewer N-insertions in productive TCRs, according to a later genetic analysis. A total of 164 TCR beta chains were listed by the study as associated with cytomegalovirus. The cohort was sequenced for TCR beta chains only, and without alpha or paired-chain data the features that could be detected were limited. Most TCR sequences were observed very rarely across donors, whereas some public TCRs were present in many individuals. A later analysis reported that several top co-occurrence clusters appeared linked to parvovirus B19, influenza, CMV and Epstein-Barr virus. In both the original and validation cohorts, the classifier was reported to diagnose cytomegalovirus status with high specificity and sensitivity. Assigning TCR associations to individual alleles was difficult when HLA alleles, especially DR and DQ, strongly co-occurred. For the cohort, immune exposure information was limited to CMV serostatus. A cluster of highly shared sequence variants was judged likely to represent a technical artifact of the sequencing pipeline. Because HLA typing was unavailable for some donors at each locus, only the typed subset was used in association tests. In a later analysis, HLA-associated TCR beta chains showed more clonal expansion and lower generation probabilities than non-associated chains that were equally common. Roughly uniform sequencing depth across donors was assumed in presence/absence analyses, although this assumption may not hold. In vitro tests confirmed that a few of the cytomegalovirus-associated TCR beta chains recognize cytomegalovirus antigens. A further reported finding was that TCR beta sequences accurately predicted the HLA-A and HLA-B alleles for most subjects in the first cohort. Because counts were too low, seventeen rarely observed V segments, including chromosome 9 orphons, were excluded from the earlier analysis of 587 of the donors. According to a later analysis, most CMV-associated TCR beta chains appeared to be HLA-restricted, and the HLA associations seemed to be driven largely by CMV exposure. Some IMGT-functional V segments, including TRBV6-2 and TRBV6-3, could not be distinguished by the 87-base-pair reads and were therefore excluded. The authors suggested that the approach could potentially be extended to other disease states and immunological phenotypes.

Libraries were built with the immunoSEQ multiplex PCR assay. A mixture of 60 forward primers for TCR Vbeta segments and 13 reverse primers for TCR Jbeta segments was used in the multiplex PCR. Amplification of the CDR3 region of rearranged TCR beta genes was performed with a multiplex PCR assay on genomic DNA. The amplified TCR beta libraries were sequenced on the Illumina HiSeq System as 87-base-pair reads. Per the authors' processing: A later analysis tallied around 82 million unique TCR beta chains across the 610 or so repertoires, and approximately 12 million of those chains were shared by two or more donors. Raw reads were error-corrected and collapsed into unique sequences by a nearest-neighbor algorithm in which closely related sequences were merged to remove PCR and sequencing errors. To assign V, D and J gene segments, CDR3 sequences were aligned to IMGT reference sequences. For a sequence to be retained, at least a six-nucleotide match to both a V gene segment and a J gene segment was required. Rearrangements were classified as productive when the CDR3 lacked stop codons and remained in frame with V and J, and all other rearrangements were classified as non-productive. Following IMGT convention, CDR3 was defined as the stretch from the second conserved V-encoded cysteine to the conserved J-encoded phenylalanine. The earlier analysis of about 530 of the donors excluded any sequence lacking an unambiguous match to a single V gene segment. An earlier analysis of about 600 of the donors called V segments functional above 56.7% productive rearrangements and segregating when the between-donor standard deviation exceeded 5%. A statistical classification framework was built to diagnose cytomegalovirus status from the catalog of TCR beta chain sequences. V and J gene assignment, in a later analysis, came from comparing TCR nucleotide sequences with IMGT/GENE-DB human TR gene sequences. A later analysis assigned CDR3 sequences and most-parsimonious VDJ recombination scenarios with the TCRdist pipeline. A later analysis defined each TCR beta chain by its CDR3 amino acid sequence plus V-gene family, and excluded reads lacking a unique V-gene family. In a later analysis, fewer than 650 highly shared, low-generation-probability nucleotide sequences were removed to address suspected cross-contamination and a sequencing artifact. In a later analysis, a clonal expansion index for each public chain was calculated from normalized within-repertoire ranks of inferred template counts. A later analysis computed generation probabilities with a VDJ recombination model fitted to out-of-frame rearrangements, and checked the results against IGoR. In a later analysis, TCR-TCR, TCR-HLA and TCR-CMV co-occurrence was scored with hypergeometric tests, and a repertoire-size bias correction was applied to TCR pairs. A later analysis estimated false discovery rates by permuting HLA or CMV assignments 20 times. In a later analysis, co-occurring TCRs were grouped using DBSCAN, with TCRdist sequence similarity added in when clustering inside HLA-allele-positive subsets. Repertoires with fewer than 30,000 or more than 120,000 public chains were left out of co-occurrence clustering, as were five repertoires with anomalous nucleotide sharing. TCRdb took this table from immuneACCESS and kept in-frame rearrangements with V and J called. Such tables lack part of the clones; where checked against another copy, unresolved V genes explain under half of the gap, and the rest is unexplained. The V and J calls and clone size come from that table; D and trimming were worked out from the DNA. The sample yields some 89,000 clones; about 85% were counted once. The ten top clones hold 6.5% to 8.5% of the sample.

The cohort consisted of 666 healthy bone marrow donors. At the time of sampling, all cohort members were nominally healthy, though unrecorded immune exposures were likely present. The donor tested CMV seropositive, placing the donor among the 289 seropositive members of the cohort. A peripheral blood sample was collected from each donor, and TCR beta sequencing was performed on peripheral blood mononuclear cells. The Qiagen DNeasy Blood Extraction Kit was used to extract genomic DNA from the blood cell samples. CDR1 SGHRS and CDR2 YFSETQ are derived from the germline V gene. Relative to germline, V is missing 4 bases and J is missing 3 bases, with 6 bases of the junction outside any gene match. Inclusive of the bounding cysteine and phenylalanine, the CDR3 is 15 residues long. CDR3 DNA only is kept here, 45 bases in frame from base 1.

This clonotype was obtained from a man between 35 and 55 years old in good health and CMV-seropositive. Recombination linked TRBV5-1 to TRBJ2-3; TRBD1 matches 9 bases in the middle. Sequencing was done on a sample of PBMCs. The CDR3 corresponds to CASSVAGQGTDTQYF. The nucleotide sequence is TGCGCCAGCAGCGTGGCGGGACAGGGAACAGATACGCAGTATTTT.